This entry is about one T cell receptor beta chain. Trimming shortened V by 7 bases and J by 0 bases, and 12 bases separated the two germline ends. The CDR3 loop spans 14 amino acids. Per the germline V gene, CDR1 is MGHDK and CDR2 is SYGVNS. Assay: immunoSEQ multiplex PCR; the TCRdb copy retains only in-frame clones and omits some. The repertoire holds about 210,000 clones, with approximately 91% as singletons. The record originates from a study of blood T cell repertoires in COVID-19. The wider study: Sites in the United States, Italy and Spain provided acute and convalescent COVID-19 samples. In each case, the material was cDNA or gDNA derived from T cells, B-cell-depleted T cells, or PBMCs.

This receptor was obtained from a woman aged 40 to 50 with acute or convalescent COVID-19. The rearrangement uses TRBV25-1 and TRBJ1-1; D is perhaps TRBD1 (6 bases). Sequencing was carried out using peripheral blood. The CDR3 bases are TGTGCCAGCACGGACAGACTAATGAACACTGAAGCTTTCTTT. Translated, it gives CASTDRLMNTEAFF.